The rows below give T cell receptor beta chains drawn from one sample of a study of tumor-infiltrating lymphocytes in localized non-small cell lung cancer. Clones were sequenced by immunoSEQ multiplex PCR, and TCRdb holds only the in-frame ones, with some missing. The sample contains about 23,000 clones, around two thirds of which appear only once. What was sequenced was lung tumor tissue. Every receptor here comes from a human donor with non-small cell lung cancer. The CDR3 runs from the conserved cysteine through the conserved F or W. D genes are given only for firm matches. The listing skips clone size in some rows; elsewhere it reads once, few, many or a size class.

j_call	v_call	clone_size	d_call	cdr3_aa	cdr3_nt
TRBJ2-7	TRBV5-4	NA	NA	CASSPTGGRGYEQYF	TGTGCCAGCAGCCCCACCGGAGGCAGGGGCTACGAGCAGTACTTC
TRBJ1-4	TRBV6-1	NA	NA	CASSGTVEKLFF	TGTGCCAGCAGTGGGACGGTTGAAAAACTGTTTTTT
TRBJ1-4	TRBV10-3	few	TRBD1	CAISERDRGEKLFF	TGTGCCATCAGTGAGAGGGACAGGGGGGAAAAACTGTTTTTT
TRBJ2-2	TRBV14	NA	NA	CASSQVGPPGTGELFF	TGTGCCAGCAGCCAAGTGGGACCGCCGGGCACCGGGGAGCTGTTTTTT
TRBJ2-7	TRBV7-2	once	TRBD2	CASRKGGTSGYEQYF	TGTGCCAGCAGAAAAGGGGGGACTAGCGGCTACGAGCAGTACTTC
TRBJ1-3	TRBV7-2	few	NA	CASSFGTAGNTIYF	TGTGCCAGCAGCTTCGGGACTGCTGGAAACACCATATATTTT
TRBJ2-1	TRBV4-3	NA	NA	CASSQAEGGLYNEQFF	TGCGCCAGCAGCCAAGCGGAGGGGGGACTTTACAATGAGCAGTTCTTC
TRBJ2-7	TRBV9	NA	TRBD2	CASSVSSGTYEQYF	TGTGCCAGCAGCGTATCTAGCGGTACCTACGAGCAGTACTTC
TRBJ2-1	TRBV5-4	NA	NA	CASSLGSTAHNEQFF	TGTGCCAGCAGCTTGGGATCTACAGCTCACAATGAGCAGTTCTTC
TRBJ2-1	TRBV28	few	TRBD2	CASSSPGLAGFEQFF	TGTGCCAGCAGTTCCCCAGGACTAGCGGGGTTTGAGCAGTTCTTC
TRBJ1-1	TRBV7-8	NA	TRBD1	CASSSTGANTEAFF	TGTGCCAGCAGCTCTACAGGGGCGAACACTGAAGCTTTCTTT
TRBJ2-7	TRBV5-6	NA	NA	CASSLVSGGEQYF	TGTGCCAGCAGCTTGGTCTCGGGCGGCGAGCAGTACTTC
TRBJ2-5	TRBV7-7	NA	NA	CASSLGRTVKQETQYF	TGTGCCAGCAGCTTAGGGCGGACGGTTAAGCAAGAGACCCAGTACTTC
TRBJ1-2	TRBV5-5	NA	TRBD1	CASRQGSQGPGYTF	TGTGCCAGCAGACAGGGGTCCCAGGGGCCTGGCTACACCTTC
TRBJ2-3	TRBV18	once	TRBD2	CASSPSSSGAAKIASTDTQYF	TGTGCCAGCTCACCCTCTTCTAGCGGGGCTGCCAAAATTGCTAGCACAGATACGCAGTATTTT
TRBJ1-1	TRBV7-2	NA	NA	CASSQGGTEAFF	TGTGCCAGCTCCCAAGGGGGTACTGAAGCTTTCTTT
TRBJ1-1	TRBV6-1	NA	NA	CASSAGEGYTEAFF	TGTGCCAGCAGCGCCGGGGAGGGTTACACTGAAGCTTTCTTT
TRBJ1-6	TRBV5-1	NA	TRBD1	CASSLKDRAYNSPLHF	TGCGCCAGCAGCTTGAAGGACAGGGCCTATAATTCACCCCTCCACTTT